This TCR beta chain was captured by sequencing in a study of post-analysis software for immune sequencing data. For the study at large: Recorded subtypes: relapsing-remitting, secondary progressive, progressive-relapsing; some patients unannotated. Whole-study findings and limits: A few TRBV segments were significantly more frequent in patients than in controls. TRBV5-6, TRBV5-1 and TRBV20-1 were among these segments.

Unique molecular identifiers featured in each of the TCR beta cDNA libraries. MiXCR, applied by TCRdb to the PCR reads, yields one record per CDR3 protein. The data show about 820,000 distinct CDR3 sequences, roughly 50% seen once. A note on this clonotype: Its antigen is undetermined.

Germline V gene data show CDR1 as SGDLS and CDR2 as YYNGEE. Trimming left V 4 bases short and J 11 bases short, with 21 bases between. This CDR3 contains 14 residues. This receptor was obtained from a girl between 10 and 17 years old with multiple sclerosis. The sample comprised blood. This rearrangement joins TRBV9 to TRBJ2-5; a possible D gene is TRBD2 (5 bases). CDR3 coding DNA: TGTGCCAGCAGCACCACGGGATCTTACAATGAGCAGTACTTC. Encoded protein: CASSTTGSYNEQYF.